This TCR beta chain was documented in a study of blood T cells in healthy people across ages. Only a few counts were recorded for this clonotype. Its specificity is unknown. No fewer than 6 million PBMCs went into each sample. Overall study findings and caveats: Diversity estimates drawn from one million T cells were deemed underestimates. Roughly linear age-related decline in beta diversity appeared, significant by age around 42.

Then a second PCR, running about 7 to 11 cycles, was carried out with a sample-barcoded 5' primer and a J-beta primer mix. Every cDNA molecule bore a tag from a template-switch adaptor containing 12 random nucleotides. MiXCR, run by TCRdb on the 5' RACE reads, gives a single entry per CDR3 protein. This sample has under 800,000 distinct CDR3 sequences, with around a fifth found just once. The CDR3 consists of 13 residues. The TCR was taken from a man between 65 and 85 years old in good health. The chain links TRBV12-3 or TRBV12-4 to TRBJ2-1; D is unclear. Gene TRBJ2-7 matches the end of the DNA better, so the J call may be wrong. The specimen sequenced was blood. CDR3 residues: CASSFGPAYEQYF. In DNA, the CDR3 is TGTGCCAGCAGTTTTGGGCCCGCCTACGAGCAGTACTTC.